Listed below are T cell receptor beta chains from one sample, sequenced in a study of cytomegalovirus exposure and HLA in healthy donors. Assay: immunoSEQ multiplex PCR; the TCRdb copy retains only in-frame clones and omits some. This table holds around 150,000 clones, roughly 82% found once. The sequencing input was PBMCs. These receptors all stem from a man between 50 and 59 years old in good health and CMV-seropositive. Each CDR3 is given with its conserved first and last residue. The order of the fields is CDR3 DNA, CDR3 protein, V gene, D gene, J gene, CDR3 length, clone size. A D gene is named only where the DNA matches it firmly. A row's size may be missing; if present it is once, few, many or a size class.

cdr3_nt: TGCGCCAGCAGCCCAAGCATTGATACGCAGTATTTT
cdr3_aa: CASSPSIDTQYF
v_call: TRBV4-1
d_call: NA
j_call: TRBJ2-3
cdr3_length: 12
clone_size: NA

cdr3_nt: TGTGCCAGCCAAGCAGGGGATCTTAGCAATCAGCCCCAGCATTTT
cdr3_aa: CASQAGDLSNQPQHF
v_call: TRBV2
d_call: NA
j_call: TRBJ1-5
cdr3_length: 15
clone_size: NA

cdr3_nt: TGTGCCAGCAGCGGGGGGGAGGACAGGGGAACTAGCGGGAGTGGAAAGGAGACCCAGTACTTC
cdr3_aa: CASSGGEDRGTSGSGKETQYF
v_call: TRBV9
d_call: TRBD2
j_call: TRBJ2-5
cdr3_length: 21
clone_size: NA

cdr3_nt: TGTGCCAGCAGCAGGGACAGGGGGAACACCATATATTTT
cdr3_aa: CASSRDRGNTIYF
v_call: TRBV27
d_call: TRBD1
j_call: TRBJ1-3
cdr3_length: 13
clone_size: NA

cdr3_nt: TGTGCCAGCAGCTTATTCATGAGCACTGAAGCTTTCTTT
cdr3_aa: CASSLFMSTEAFF
v_call: TRBV7-2
d_call: NA
j_call: TRBJ1-1
cdr3_length: 13
clone_size: NA

cdr3_nt: TGTGCCAGCAGCTTGCCGACTAGCGGGATATCGGAAACCGGGGAGCTGTTTTTT
cdr3_aa: CASSLPTSGISETGELFF
v_call: TRBV11-2
d_call: TRBD2
j_call: TRBJ2-2
cdr3_length: 18
clone_size: NA

cdr3_nt: TGTGCCAGCAGTCGTGGCAAAAACACAGATACGCAGTATTTT
cdr3_aa: CASSRGKNTDTQYF
v_call: TRBV27
d_call: NA
j_call: TRBJ2-3
cdr3_length: 14
clone_size: NA

cdr3_nt: TGTGCCAGCAGCGTAGAGTCGGTTTTTAACTATGGCTACACCTTC
cdr3_aa: CASSVESVFNYGYTF
v_call: TRBV9
d_call: NA
j_call: TRBJ1-2
cdr3_length: 15
clone_size: NA

cdr3_nt: TGCAGCGTTGGACATATCCAAGAGACCCAGTACTTC
cdr3_aa: CSVGHIQETQYF
v_call: TRBV29-1
d_call: NA
j_call: TRBJ2-5
cdr3_length: 12
clone_size: NA

cdr3_nt: TGCGCCAGCAGCGCGTCGACTAGCGAGGACAATGAGCAGTTCTTC
cdr3_aa: CASSASTSEDNEQFF
v_call: TRBV5-1
d_call: TRBD2
j_call: TRBJ2-1
cdr3_length: 15
clone_size: NA

cdr3_nt: TGCGCCAGCAGCGATACCCTGAAGACAGGTTTCTCTGGGGCCAACGTCCTGACTTTC
cdr3_aa: CASSDTLKTGFSGANVLTF
v_call: TRBV5-1
d_call: NA
j_call: TRBJ2-6
cdr3_length: 19
clone_size: once

cdr3_nt: TGTGCCAGCAGTGAACCTAGCGGGGGTTCAGGATCAGGAGGGAATGAGCAGTTCTTC
cdr3_aa: CASSEPSGGSGSGGNEQFF
v_call: TRBV2
d_call: TRBD2
j_call: TRBJ2-1
cdr3_length: 19
clone_size: few

cdr3_nt: TGTGCCAGCTCACAACGACAGGAGGTTAATGAAAAACTGTTTTTT
cdr3_aa: CASSQRQEVNEKLFF
v_call: TRBV18
d_call: NA
j_call: TRBJ1-4
cdr3_length: 15
clone_size: NA

cdr3_nt: TGTGCCTGGAGACCGCGGGTTCTAACCTACAATGAGCAGTTCTTC
cdr3_aa: CAWRPRVLTYNEQFF
v_call: TRBV30
d_call: NA
j_call: TRBJ2-1
cdr3_length: 15
clone_size: once

cdr3_nt: TGTGCCAGCAGCCCGACAGGGACGGGAGAGACCCAGTACTTC
cdr3_aa: CASSPTGTGETQYF
v_call: TRBV11-2
d_call: TRBD1
j_call: TRBJ2-5
cdr3_length: 14
clone_size: once

cdr3_nt: TGTGCCAGCAGTCCCCGGACAGGGAGTGATCAGCCCCAGCATTTT
cdr3_aa: CASSPRTGSDQPQHF
v_call: TRBV27
d_call: TRBD1
j_call: TRBJ1-5
cdr3_length: 15
clone_size: NA

cdr3_nt: TGCGCCAGCAGTGAGTCTGCAGCGAGCTCCTACAATGAGCAGTTCTTC
cdr3_aa: CASSESAASSYNEQFF
v_call: TRBV10-1
d_call: NA
j_call: TRBJ2-1
cdr3_length: 16
clone_size: NA

cdr3_nt: TGTGCCAGCAGCTGGGACACTTTAGGCACTGAAGCTTTCTTT
cdr3_aa: CASSWDTLGTEAFF
v_call: TRBV7-9
d_call: NA
j_call: TRBJ1-1
cdr3_length: 14
clone_size: few

cdr3_nt: TGCAGTGCTCCCGAGAGGCAGACCCAGTACTTC
cdr3_aa: CSAPERQTQYF
v_call: TRBV20-1
d_call: NA
j_call: TRBJ2-5
cdr3_length: 11
clone_size: NA

cdr3_nt: TGTGCCAGCAGTCGGAGGGGCCTTGCAACTAATGAAAAACTGTTTTTT
cdr3_aa: CASSRRGLATNEKLFF
v_call: TRBV7-2
d_call: NA
j_call: TRBJ1-4
cdr3_length: 16
clone_size: once

cdr3_nt: TGCGCCAGCAGCTTGCCTAGCGGAGGTTACAATGAGCAGTTCTTC
cdr3_aa: CASSLPSGGYNEQFF
v_call: TRBV5-1
d_call: TRBD2
j_call: TRBJ2-1
cdr3_length: 15
clone_size: NA

cdr3_nt: TGCGCCAGCAGCTTGACTAGCGGGGGGGCCGACGGGGAGCTGTTTTTT
cdr3_aa: CASSLTSGGADGELFF
v_call: TRBV5-1
d_call: TRBD2
j_call: TRBJ2-2
cdr3_length: 16
clone_size: NA

cdr3_nt: TGCGCCAGCAGTGCACCTAGGACAAGCGGGGAGCTGTTTTTT
cdr3_aa: CASSAPRTSGELFF
v_call: TRBV10-2
d_call: NA
j_call: TRBJ2-2
cdr3_length: 14
clone_size: NA

cdr3_nt: TGTGCCAGCAGTGAATGGAGCCAAGAGACCCAGTACTTC
cdr3_aa: CASSEWSQETQYF
v_call: TRBV2
d_call: NA
j_call: TRBJ2-5
cdr3_length: 13
clone_size: once

cdr3_nt: TGTGCCAGCTCACCCCTAGGGGGCACAGATACGCAGTATTTT
cdr3_aa: CASSPLGGTDTQYF
v_call: TRBV18
d_call: NA
j_call: TRBJ2-3
cdr3_length: 14
clone_size: NA

cdr3_nt: TGTGCCAGCAGTCCTCGACTCACCTATGGCTACACCTTC
cdr3_aa: CASSPRLTYGYTF
v_call: TRBV27
d_call: NA
j_call: TRBJ1-2
cdr3_length: 13
clone_size: NA

cdr3_nt: TGTGCCAGCAGTGTGCCAGGGAAGGGCAATCAGCCCCAGCATTTT
cdr3_aa: CASSVPGKGNQPQHF
v_call: TRBV6-4
d_call: NA
j_call: TRBJ1-5
cdr3_length: 15
clone_size: NA

cdr3_nt: TGTGCCTGGAGCCCAGGGCGGAACACTGAAGCTTTCTTT
cdr3_aa: CAWSPGRNTEAFF
v_call: TRBV30
d_call: NA
j_call: TRBJ1-1
cdr3_length: 13
clone_size: NA

cdr3_nt: TGCGCCAGCGCCACAGGGGACTCTGGAAACACCATATATTTT
cdr3_aa: CASATGDSGNTIYF
v_call: TRBV5-1
d_call: TRBD1
j_call: TRBJ1-3
cdr3_length: 14
clone_size: NA

cdr3_nt: TGTGCCAGCAGTTTGGGGGGGAGCCGCCGCAGGAATACGCAGTATTTT
cdr3_aa: CASSLGGSRRRNTQYF
v_call: TRBV27
d_call: TRBD2
j_call: TRBJ2-3
cdr3_length: 16
clone_size: NA

cdr3_nt: TGTGCCAGCAGTGACCTTGGACAGGGGGGCTACGAGCAGTACTTC
cdr3_aa: CASSDLGQGGYEQYF
v_call: TRBV2
d_call: TRBD1
j_call: TRBJ2-7
cdr3_length: 15
clone_size: once

cdr3_nt: TGTGCCAGCAGTGACGGTCGGGGGGGGGCGCGGTTCTTC
cdr3_aa: CASSDGRGGARFF
v_call: TRBV6-4
d_call: TRBD2
j_call: TRBJ2-1
cdr3_length: 13
clone_size: few

cdr3_nt: TGCGCCAGCAATAAGCACTTACAGGGTTACGAATCTGGGGCCAACGTCCTGACTTTC
cdr3_aa: CASNKHLQGYESGANVLTF
v_call: TRBV5-1
d_call: NA
j_call: TRBJ2-6
cdr3_length: 19
clone_size: NA

cdr3_nt: TGTGCCAGCAGCTTAGACGACAGGGGGCGGTCACCCCTCCACTTT
cdr3_aa: CASSLDDRGRSPLHF
v_call: TRBV11-3
d_call: TRBD1
j_call: TRBJ1-6
cdr3_length: 15
clone_size: NA

cdr3_nt: TGTGCCAGCAGGGGCCAAGCCCTCCACTTT
cdr3_aa: CASRGQALHF
v_call: TRBV28
d_call: NA
j_call: TRBJ1-6
cdr3_length: 10
clone_size: NA

cdr3_nt: TGTGCCAGCAGCCGGACAGAGGGCTATGGCTACACCTTC
cdr3_aa: CASSRTEGYGYTF
v_call: TRBV7-9
d_call: NA
j_call: TRBJ1-2
cdr3_length: 13
clone_size: NA

cdr3_nt: TGTGCCAGCAGCGTTGGCGGGAGAGATACGCAGTATTTT
cdr3_aa: CASSVGGRDTQYF
v_call: TRBV9
d_call: TRBD2
j_call: TRBJ2-3
cdr3_length: 13
clone_size: NA